This paragraph reports one TCR beta chain. Its binding antigen is unknown. No much larger clone exists at a distance of one base, and base qualities are not known. These data belong to a study of blood T cell repertoires in COVID-19 (dated by TCRdb to 2018 to 2021). About the study as a whole: The collaborator samples originated in the United States, Italy and Spain and spanned the acute and convalescent phases of COVID-19. The prospective study material was composed of cDNA or gDNA derived from T cells, B-cell-depleted T cells, or PBMCs. The dataset comprised deeply sampled blood TCRbeta repertoires from subjects exposed to, actively infected with, or recovered from COVID-19. The repertoires were released in a freely available public database meant as a resource for research on the immune response to SARS-CoV-2. The samples were drawn from the first 160 participants of the ongoing ImmuneRACE study and from some 1,300 subjects provided by 6 global collaborators. The sample metadata nearly always contained a de-identified subject ID, COVID-19 status, age in years and sex. Where available, HLA class I and class II types were taken from metadata supplied by the sample provider and were not determined by assay-based typing.

The study at large found these results: The quantity of clinical and demographic metadata differed by source and by participant and was supplied without curation.

The immunoSEQ Assay, a bias-controlled multiplex PCR, was used to amplify TCRbeta CDR3 regions from genomic DNA. Processing in the source paper ran as follows. Nucleated cell counts per sample were estimated from amplification of reference gene primers within the assay. To quantify the absolute abundance of each unique TCRbeta CDR3 rearrangement, sequence reads were collapsed and filtered. For each sample, productive Simpson clonality was calculated by taking the square root of Simpson's diversity index across productive rearrangements. TCRdb carries this immuneACCESS record with in-frame sequences only. Its versions omit some clonotypes, under half of them owing to an unresolved V gene in the studies checked, with the rest unexplained. V, J and clone size are those of that table, while D and trimming were read from the DNA. Present in this sample are approximately 300,000 clones, 70% to 90% of which were seen just once. Under 6.5% of the sample comes from the top ten.

The CDR3 runs 16 residues from the cysteine to the phenylalanine. CDR3 DNA is the only sequence kept; it has 48 bases, read in frame from the first base. Trimming at the junction amounts to 4 bases on V and 13 bases on J, and the germline ends lie 25 bases apart. Based on the germline V gene (reference sequence), the CDR1 and CDR2 sequences are LGHDT and YNNKEL. Participants in the prospective study were enrolled through a virtual design, were aged about 18 to 100 years, and lived in approximately 25 United States geographic areas. In the prospective study, participants were assigned to cohorts based on the clinical history participants reported in a screening survey and a study questionnaire. Recovered participants in ImmuneRACE Cohort 3 were defined as having two consecutive negative NP/OP PCR tests, clearance from a healthcare professional, or resolution of symptoms. In the prospective study, mobile phlebotomists collected whole blood, serum and a nasopharyngeal or oropharyngeal swab from each participant. Participants in the prospective study had the option to provide additional blood draws and questionnaires over a roughly two-month period. Before DNA extraction, prospective study blood samples were shipped either frozen or at room temperature.

This chain joins TRBV3-1 (or the pseudogene TRBV3-2) to TRBJ2-2; a tentative D match to TRBD2 spans 6 bases. Sequenced sample: PBMCs or T cells enriched from blood (not recorded which). The clonotype comes from a woman in her thirties who had recovered from COVID-19. The DNA sequence reads TGTGCCAGCAGCCGGTCCGGGGGTGGATGGACCCGCGGGCTGTTTTTT. Translated, this is CASSRSGGGWTRGLFF.